The rows below give T cell receptor beta chains drawn from one sample of a study of blood T cell repertoires in COVID-19. Libraries were prepared by immunoSEQ multiplex PCR; TCRdb keeps only in-frame clonotypes and omits some of them. The repertoire holds more than 55,000 clones, with about nine tenths as singletons. The sequencing input was peripheral blood. The receptors were sampled from a middle-aged man with active COVID-19. The CDR3 runs from the conserved cysteine through the conserved F or W. The order of the fields is J gene, D gene, V gene, CDR3 protein. A D gene is named only where the DNA matches it firmly.

J gene: TRBJ2-2; D gene: NA; V gene: TRBV2; CDR3 protein: CASRGALNTGELFF
J gene: TRBJ1-1; D gene: NA; V gene: TRBV2; CDR3 protein: CASYSGEGTEAFF
J gene: TRBJ2-5; D gene: TRBD2; V gene: TRBV4-2; CDR3 protein: CASSQGTLASGSQETQYF
J gene: TRBJ2-7; D gene: NA; V gene: TRBV7-9; CDR3 protein: CASSLDAGFGQYF
J gene: TRBJ2-5; D gene: TRBD2; V gene: TRBV19; CDR3 protein: CASSSGTSGTQETQYF
J gene: TRBJ2-1; D gene: TRBD1; V gene: TRBV5-4; CDR3 protein: CASSTAGLGQDNEQFF
J gene: TRBJ2-5; D gene: TRBD2; V gene: TRBV14; CDR3 protein: CASSRTGTIQETQYF
J gene: TRBJ2-7; D gene: NA; V gene: TRBV18; CDR3 protein: CASSPSSASEQYF
J gene: TRBJ1-2; D gene: NA; V gene: TRBV6-2/TRBV6-3; CDR3 protein: CASSYSPGANYGYTF
J gene: TRBJ2-3; D gene: TRBD1; V gene: TRBV7-3; CDR3 protein: CASSRQGWSDTQYF
J gene: TRBJ2-5; D gene: TRBD2; V gene: TRBV4-2; CDR3 protein: CASSQGTSGETQYF
J gene: TRBJ2-2; D gene: TRBD2; V gene: TRBV10-2; CDR3 protein: CASFSGGAAGELFF
J gene: TRBJ2-3; D gene: NA; V gene: TRBV10-3; CDR3 protein: CATQGRGDTQYF
J gene: TRBJ2-1; D gene: NA; V gene: TRBV30; CDR3 protein: CAWIRGTPYNEQFF
J gene: TRBJ2-5; D gene: NA; V gene: TRBV12-3/TRBV12-4; CDR3 protein: CASSYPAGTQYF
J gene: TRBJ1-5; D gene: NA; V gene: TRBV6-6; CDR3 protein: CASSFGRRTNQPQHF
J gene: TRBJ2-6; D gene: NA; V gene: TRBV3-1/TRBV3-2; CDR3 protein: CASSHGGSGANVLTF
J gene: TRBJ1-5; D gene: NA; V gene: TRBV19; CDR3 protein: CASSTETDYYSNQPQHF
J gene: TRBJ1-4; D gene: NA; V gene: TRBV29-1; CDR3 protein: CSVGRGEKLFF
J gene: TRBJ2-7; D gene: NA; V gene: TRBV4-3; CDR3 protein: CASSQDGSLNYEQYF
J gene: TRBJ2-1; D gene: NA; V gene: TRBV4-1; CDR3 protein: CASSQEGSSNNEQFF
J gene: TRBJ1-1; D gene: NA; V gene: TRBV6-5; CDR3 protein: CASSSPQGRNTEAFF
J gene: TRBJ2-7; D gene: NA; V gene: TRBV7-9; CDR3 protein: CASSAEGHPTYEQYF
J gene: TRBJ2-1; D gene: TRBD2; V gene: TRBV20-1; CDR3 protein: CSASAFLAGHYNEQFF
J gene: TRBJ2-1; D gene: NA; V gene: TRBV7-2; CDR3 protein: CASSLSSYNEQFF
J gene: TRBJ1-1; D gene: NA; V gene: TRBV6-2/TRBV6-3; CDR3 protein: CASSPTLTPPALDTEAFF